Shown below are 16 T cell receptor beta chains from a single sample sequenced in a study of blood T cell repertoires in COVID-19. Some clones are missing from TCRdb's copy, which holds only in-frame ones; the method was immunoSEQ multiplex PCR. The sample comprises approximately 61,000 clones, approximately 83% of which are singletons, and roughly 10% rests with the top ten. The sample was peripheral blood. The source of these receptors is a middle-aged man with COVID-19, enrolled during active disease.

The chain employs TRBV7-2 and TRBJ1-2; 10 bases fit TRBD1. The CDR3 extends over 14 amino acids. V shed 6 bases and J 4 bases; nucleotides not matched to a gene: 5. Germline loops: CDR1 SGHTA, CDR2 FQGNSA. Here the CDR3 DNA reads TGTGCCAGCAGTCCGACAGGGGGCTTCTATGGCTACACCTTC. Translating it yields CASSPTGGFYGYTF.

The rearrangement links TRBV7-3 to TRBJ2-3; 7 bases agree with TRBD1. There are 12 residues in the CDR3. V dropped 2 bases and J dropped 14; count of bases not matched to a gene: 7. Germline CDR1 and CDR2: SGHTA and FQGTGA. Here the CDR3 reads CASSLGQDVRYF. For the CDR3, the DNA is TGTGCCAGCAGCTTAGGACAGGATGTTCGGTATTTT.

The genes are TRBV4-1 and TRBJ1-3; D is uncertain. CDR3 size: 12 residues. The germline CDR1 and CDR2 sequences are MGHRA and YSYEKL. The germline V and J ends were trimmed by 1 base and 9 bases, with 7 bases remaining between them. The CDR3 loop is CASSQAEGTIYF. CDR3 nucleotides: TGCGCCAGCAGCCAAGCTGAGGGCACCATATATTTT.

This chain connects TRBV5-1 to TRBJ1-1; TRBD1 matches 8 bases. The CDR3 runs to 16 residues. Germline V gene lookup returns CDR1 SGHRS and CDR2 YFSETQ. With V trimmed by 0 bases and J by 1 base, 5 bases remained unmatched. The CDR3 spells CASSLARDRRNTEAFF. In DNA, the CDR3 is TGCGCCAGCAGCTTGGCCCGGGACAGGCGGAACACTGAAGCTTTCTTT.

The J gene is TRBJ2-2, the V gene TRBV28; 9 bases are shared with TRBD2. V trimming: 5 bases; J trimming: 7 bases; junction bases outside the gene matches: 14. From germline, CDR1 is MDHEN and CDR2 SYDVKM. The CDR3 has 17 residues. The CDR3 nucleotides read TGTGCCAGCAGTAGGGGCGATGCGGGAGGGCGTAGCGGGGAGCTGTTTTTT. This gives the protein CASSRGDAGGRSGELFF.

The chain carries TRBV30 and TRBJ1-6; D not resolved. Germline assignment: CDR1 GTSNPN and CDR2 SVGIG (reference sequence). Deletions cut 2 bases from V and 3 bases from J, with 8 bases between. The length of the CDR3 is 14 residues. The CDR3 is CAWSSGFYNSPLHF. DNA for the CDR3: TGTGCCTGGAGTTCGGGTTTCTATAATTCACCCCTCCACTTT.

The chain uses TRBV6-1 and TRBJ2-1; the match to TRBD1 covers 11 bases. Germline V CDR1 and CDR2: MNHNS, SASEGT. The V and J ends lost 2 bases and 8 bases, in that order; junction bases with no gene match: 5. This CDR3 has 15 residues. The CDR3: CASSERTGGRDEQFF. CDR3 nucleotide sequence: TGTGCCAGCAGTGAACGGACAGGGGGCAGGGATGAGCAGTTCTTC.

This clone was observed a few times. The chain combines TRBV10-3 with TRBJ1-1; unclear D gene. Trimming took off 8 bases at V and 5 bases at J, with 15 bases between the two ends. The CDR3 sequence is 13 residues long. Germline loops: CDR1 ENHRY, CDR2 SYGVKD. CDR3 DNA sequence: TGTGCCATCGGTAATCGGGGATCAACTGAAGCTTTCTTT. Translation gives CAIGNRGSTEAFF.

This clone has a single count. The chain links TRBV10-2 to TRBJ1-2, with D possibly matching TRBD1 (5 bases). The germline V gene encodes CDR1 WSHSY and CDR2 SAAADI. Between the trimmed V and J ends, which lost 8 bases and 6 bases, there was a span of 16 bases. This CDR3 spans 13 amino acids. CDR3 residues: CASEDGAGDGYTF. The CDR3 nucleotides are TGCGCCAGCGAGGATGGGGCGGGGGATGGCTACACCTTC.

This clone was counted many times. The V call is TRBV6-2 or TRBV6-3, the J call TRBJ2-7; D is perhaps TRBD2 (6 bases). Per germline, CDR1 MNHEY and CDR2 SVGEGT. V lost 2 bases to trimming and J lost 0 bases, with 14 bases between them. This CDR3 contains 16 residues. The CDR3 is CASSYGDSRLSYEQYF. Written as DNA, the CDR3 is TGTGCCAGCAGTTACGGGGACTCCCGACTCTCCTACGAGCAGTACTTC.

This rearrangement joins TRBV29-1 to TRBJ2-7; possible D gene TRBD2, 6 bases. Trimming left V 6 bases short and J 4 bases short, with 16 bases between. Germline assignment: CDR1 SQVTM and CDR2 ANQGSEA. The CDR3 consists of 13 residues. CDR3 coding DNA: TGCAGCGTACGAGGAGGGAGCGCGTACGAGCAGTACTTC. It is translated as CSVRGGSAYEQYF.

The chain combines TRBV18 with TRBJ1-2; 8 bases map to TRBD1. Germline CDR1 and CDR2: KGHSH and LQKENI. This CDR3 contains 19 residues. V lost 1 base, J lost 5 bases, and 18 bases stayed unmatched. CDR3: CASSPLPGTGKYARYGYTF. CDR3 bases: TGTGCCAGCTCACCACTTCCCGGGACAGGCAAATACGCACGATATGGCTACACCTTC.

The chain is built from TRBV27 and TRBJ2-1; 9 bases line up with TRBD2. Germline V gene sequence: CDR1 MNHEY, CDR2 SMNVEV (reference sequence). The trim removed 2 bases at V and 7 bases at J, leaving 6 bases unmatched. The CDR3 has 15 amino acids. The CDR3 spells CASSLAGGPENEQFF. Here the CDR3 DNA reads TGTGCCAGCAGTTTAGCGGGAGGGCCTGAGAATGAGCAGTTCTTC.

Here the CDR3 reads CASSQGLGYEQYF. As DNA, the CDR3 is TGTGCCAGCAGCCAAGGACTGGGCTACGAGCAGTACTTC. This rearrangement joins TRBV5-8 to TRBJ2-7; D may be TRBD2 (5 bases). This CDR3 region has 13 residues. V was pared by 4 bases and J by 3 bases, with 11 bases between. The germline gives CDR1 SGHTS, CDR2 YDEGEE.

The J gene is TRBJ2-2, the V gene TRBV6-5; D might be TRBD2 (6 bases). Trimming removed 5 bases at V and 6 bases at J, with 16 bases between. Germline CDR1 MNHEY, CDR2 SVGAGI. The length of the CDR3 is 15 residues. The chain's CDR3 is CASSRDFSGAGELFF. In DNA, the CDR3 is TGTGCCAGCAGTAGGGACTTTTCGGGGGCCGGGGAGCTGTTTTTT.

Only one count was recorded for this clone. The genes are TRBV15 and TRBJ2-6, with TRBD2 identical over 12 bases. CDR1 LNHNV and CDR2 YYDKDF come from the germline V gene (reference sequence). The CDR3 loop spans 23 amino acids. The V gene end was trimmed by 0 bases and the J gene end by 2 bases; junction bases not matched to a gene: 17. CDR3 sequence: CATSRDYGQGLTSGSTGANVLTF. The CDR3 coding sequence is TGTGCCACCAGCAGAGACTATGGACAGGGACTGACTAGCGGGAGTACTGGGGCCAACGTCCTGACTTTC.